This T cell receptor (beta chain) was sequenced during a study of T cell repertoires in cytomegalovirus infection. Study observations and caveats: The cumulative frequency of public TCR beta families identified carriers of CMV plus the relevant HLA.

This clonotype was picked up a small number of times. Its matching antigen is unknown. Per the germline V gene, CDR1 is SGHVS and CDR2 is FQNEAQ. The CDR3 sequence is 14 residues long. V lost 1 base to trimming and J lost 0 bases, with 7 bases between them. MiXCR, applied by TCRdb to the reads, yields one record per CDR3 protein. The table shows approximately 990,000 distinct CDR3 sequences, with approximately 32% occurring only once. The chain uses TRBV7-8 and TRBJ2-7; the D is unclear. The sequence derives from a human donor in good health (CMV status not recorded). Some clones in this sample may be carry-over from other donors' samples. Here the sequenced sample was cultured CD8+ T cells from PBMCs, taken from culture after CMV antigen stimulation. CDR3 DNA sequence: TGTGCCAGCAGCTTAGTTCCGAGCTCCTACGAGCAGTACGTC. Amino acid sequence: CASSLVPSSYEQYV.